The rows below give T cell receptor beta chains drawn from one sample of a study of blood T cells in healthy people across ages. MiXCR, run by TCRdb on the 5' RACE reads, gives a single entry per CDR3 protein. The sample carries some 800,000 distinct CDR3 sequences, approximately 25% recorded once. These data were also reused for a study on T cells of mothers and their children.

Sequenced input: blood. Receptors originate from a boy aged 10-17 years in good health. The CDR3 runs from the conserved cysteine through the conserved F or W. A D gene is named only where the DNA matches it firmly. Expanded clones are given a class, and other clones once, few, many or no size at all.

D	size	V	J	CDR3	DNA
TRBD1	few	TRBV28	TRBJ2-5	CASTDRGLETQYF	TGTGCCAGCACCGACAGGGGATTAGAGACCCAGTACTTC
.	few	TRBV2	TRBJ2-5	CASSGMRETQYF	TGTGCCAGCAGTGGCATGAGAGAGACCCAGTACTTC
.	few	TRBV4-1	TRBJ2-7	CASSQDRTESEQYF	TGCGCCAGCAGCCAAGATAGGACAGAATCCGAGCAGTACTTC
.	.	TRBV6-2/TRBV6-3	TRBJ1-1	CASSSHRAGGTEAFF	TGTGCCAGCAGTTCACACAGGGCGGGTGGCACTGAAGCTTTCTTT
.	.	TRBV28	TRBJ2-1	CASSLTGSGYNEQFF	TGTGCCAGCAGTTTAACAGGGAGTGGCTACAATGAGCAGTTCTTC
.	.	TRBV6-2/TRBV6-3	TRBJ2-5	CASKPAHADPHEQYF	TGTGCCAGCAAGCCGGCCCACGCCGACCCTCATGAGCAGTACTTC
.	.	TRBV4-3	TRBJ1-3	CASSQGSGRGPSGNTIYF	TGCGCCAGCAGCCAAGGTTCGGGACGCGGGCCCTCTGGAAACACCATATATTTT
.	few	TRBV7-2	TRBJ1-4	CASSPTRGDERLFF	TGTGCCAGCAGCCCAACACGGGGTGATGAAAGACTGTTTTTT
.	.	TRBV28	TRBJ1-5	CASSPLTGPNQPQHF	TGTGCCAGCAGTCCCTTAACAGGGCCCAATCAGCCCCAGCATTTT
.	.	TRBV25-1	TRBJ2-7	CASSDDEGAYEQYF	TGTGCCAGCAGTGACGATGAAGGGGCCTACGAGCAGTACTTC
TRBD1	.	TRBV7-2	TRBJ1-1	CASSLTGTGGANTEAFF	TGTGCCAGCAGCTTAACCGGGACAGGGGGCGCGAACACTGAAGCTTTCTTT
.	few	TRBV15	TRBJ2-5	CATSRDRMGTQYF	TGTGCCACCAGCAGAGATCGAATGGGAACCCAGTACTTC
.	many	TRBV20-1	TRBJ2-7	CSAKDIGTSYEQYF	TGCAGTGCGAAGGATATCGGGACATCCTACGAGCAGTACTTC
.	.	TRBV12-3/TRBV12-4	TRBJ2-3	CASSLFSRDTQYF	TGTGCCAGCAGTTTATTTTCGCGAGATACGCAGTATTTT
.	.	TRBV15	TRBJ2-5	CATSRAVPETQYF	TGTGCCACCAGCAGAGCGGTCCCGGAGACCCAGTACTTC
TRBD1	.	TRBV7-9	TRBJ2-5	CASSLGTGLYQETQYF	TGTGCCAGCAGCCTCGGGACAGGCTTGTACCAAGAGACCCAGTACTTC
.	.	TRBV29-1	TRBJ2-1	CSVVRGQNEQFF	TGCAGCGTTGTGCGGGGGCAGAATGAGCAGTTCTTC
.	many	TRBV14	TRBJ2-5	CASSQGARSETQYF	TGTGCCAGCAGCCAAGGGGCTAGAAGCGAGACCCAGTACTTC
TRBD1	.	TRBV7-9	TRBJ2-7	CASSLPSLGQGDLSSYEQYF	TGTGCCAGCAGCTTACCTTCTTTGGGACAGGGCGACCTTAGCTCCTACGAGCAGTACTTC
.	few	TRBV10-3	TRBJ2-7	CAISGDLSGTSTRDEQYF	TGTGCCATCAGTGGGGACCTGTCGGGCACTTCAACGAGGGACGAGCAGTACTTC
TRBD1	.	TRBV5-1	TRBJ1-2	CASSPTGQGNGYTF	TGCGCCAGCAGCCCGACGGGACAGGGTAACGGCTACACCTTC
.	.	TRBV18	TRBJ1-5	CASSPGIEGNQPQHF	TGTGCCAGCTCACCAGGGATTGAGGGGAATCAGCCCCAGCATTTT
TRBD2	.	TRBV11-1	TRBJ2-5	CASSNPGGAATQYF	TGTGCCAGCAGCAACCCCGGGGGGGCTGCGACCCAGTACTTC
TRBD2	few	TRBV4-2	TRBJ2-5	CASSQLRLSGGQQETQYF	TGTGCCAGCAGCCAACTCCGCCTTAGCGGGGGGCAGCAAGAGACCCAGTACTTC
TRBD1	few	TRBV28	TRBJ1-2	CASSRFRDRGPPNYGYTF	TGTGCCAGCAGTCGTTTCCGGGACAGGGGACCTCCTAACTATGGCTACACCTTC
TRBD1	.	TRBV12-3/TRBV12-4	TRBJ2-7	CASSPPGQGPYEQYF	TGTGCCAGCAGTCCCCCGGGACAGGGTCCCTACGAGCAGTACTTC
.	many	TRBV5-4	TRBJ2-2	CASSLGGGELFF	TGTGCCAGCAGCTTAGGGGGCGGGGAGCTGTTTTTT
.	.	TRBV20-1	TRBJ2-1	CSARDDYNSYNEQFF	TGCAGTGCTAGGGACGACTACAACTCCTACAATGAGCAGTTCTTC
TRBD1	.	TRBV7-2	TRBJ2-7	CASSQSTGGYEQYF	TGTGCCAGCAGCCAATCGACAGGGGGCTACGAGCAGTACTTC
TRBD1	few	TRBV19	TRBJ2-1	CASSTDRSSYNEQFF	TGTGCCAGTAGTACGGACAGGAGCTCCTACAATGAGCAGTTCTTC
.	.	TRBV28	TRBJ2-7	CASSFSVDYEQYF	TGTGCCAGCAGTTTTTCAGTAGACTACGAGCAGTACTTC
.	.	TRBV7-2	TRBJ1-3	CASSPSPPGPSGNTIYF	TGTGCCAGCAGCCCAAGTCCCCCCGGGCCCTCTGGAAACACCATATATTTT
TRBD1	few	TRBV25-1	TRBJ1-5	CASRGQGSNQPQHF	TGTGCCAGCCGCGGACAGGGAAGCAATCAGCCCCAGCATTTT
TRBD2	few	TRBV4-3	TRBJ2-3	CASSPPLRGRGTDTQYF	TGCGCCAGCAGCCCCCCCCTGCGGGGGAGGGGCACAGATACGCAGTATTTT
.	.	TRBV20-1	TRBJ2-5	CSAASTSSHETQYF	TGCAGTGCTGCGTCGACTAGTTCTCACGAGACCCAGTACTTC
.	.	TRBV4-1	TRBJ2-7	CASSQALGGLYEQYF	TGCGCCAGCAGCCAGGCCCTGGGGGGGCTCTACGAGCAGTACTTC
TRBD1	.	TRBV28	TRBJ1-2	CASSLTLNRGMAYYGYTF	TGTGCCAGCAGCCTCACCCTAAACAGGGGGATGGCGTATTATGGCTACACCTTC
.	.	TRBV29-1	TRBJ2-3	CSVETLYTDTQYF	TGCAGCGTTGAAACTTTATACACAGATACGCAGTATTTT
.	.	TRBV6-5	TRBJ2-3	CASSYGPPDTQYF	TGTGCCAGCAGTTACGGGCCGCCGGATACGCAGTATTTT
TRBD2	.	TRBV12-3/TRBV12-4	TRBJ2-3	CASSPGLSRLTSDTQYF	TGTGCCAGCAGTCCGGGACTATCCCGCCTGACATCAGATACGCAGTATTTT
TRBD1	.	TRBV12-3/TRBV12-4	TRBJ1-3	CASSLSGGSTIYF	TGTGCCAGCAGTTTGTCAGGGGGCAGCACCATATATTTT
.	many	TRBV7-9	TRBJ1-4	CASSLGEANEKLFF	TGTGCCAGCAGCTTAGGGGAAGCGAATGAAAAACTGTTTTTT
TRBD2	.	TRBV20-1	TRBJ2-7	CSATERGDDSYEQYF	TGCAGTGCAACCGAACGGGGGGACGACTCCTACGAGCAGTACTTC
TRBD1	.	TRBV3-1	TRBJ1-2	CASSQWDRGPNYGYTF	TGTGCCAGCAGCCAATGGGACAGGGGACCTAACTATGGCTACACCTTC
TRBD2	.	TRBV9	TRBJ2-3	CASSPEGTSLDTQYF	TGTGCCAGCAGCCCAGAGGGGACTAGCTTGGATACGCAGTATTTT
.	few	TRBV29-1	TRBJ2-5	CSVEVYSQETQYF	TGCAGCGTTGAAGTTTACTCGCAAGAGACCCAGTACTTC
TRBD1	.	TRBV5-1	TRBJ1-6	CASSRDSDPPLHF	TGCGCCAGCAGCCGGGACAGCGATCCACCCCTCCACTTT
TRBD1	.	TRBV5-1	TRBJ2-7	CASSSLTGGQTYEQYF	TGCGCCAGCAGCTCATTGACAGGGGGCCAAACCTACGAGCAGTACTTC
TRBD1	few	TRBV6-6	TRBJ1-6	CASSRQGTTNSPLHF	TGTGCCAGCAGTCGACAGGGGACGACCAATTCACCCCTCCACTTT